The next 23 T cell receptor beta chains were all read from a single sample in a study of graft-versus-host responses after intestinal transplantation. Antigens of these TCRs are unknown. Measured with immunoSEQ multiplex PCR; TCRdb has only the in-frame clones, and not every one. The sample includes 75,000 to 100,000 clones, about 93% of them seen just once. Here the sequenced sample was unstimulated CD4+ T cells sorted from spleen or lymph node cells, taken before intestinal transplant. The receptors originated from a human donor who received an intestinal transplant.

V and J are TRBV13 and TRBJ2-4, with D possibly being TRBD1 (6 bases). The V end lost 6 bases, the J end lost 2 bases, and 11 bases lay between the germline ends. Germline V CDR1 and CDR2: PRHDT, FYEKMQ (reference sequence). The CDR3 is 14 residues long. The CDR3 is CASRIQGTKNIQYF. CDR3 nucleotide sequence: TGTGCCAGCAGAATACAGGGAACCAAAAACATTCAGTACTTC.

J is TRBJ2-1 and V is TRBV12-5; tentatively, D is TRBD2 (5 bases). Germline V gene data show CDR1 as LGHNT and CDR2 as FRNRAP. This CDR3 is 16 amino acids long. V was shortened by 2 bases and J by 10 bases, with 21 bases between the two germline ends. The CDR3 spells CASGLRQRLAWIEQFF. The CDR3 DNA reads TGTGCTAGTGGTTTGAGGCAGAGGCTAGCATGGATCGAGCAGTTCTTC.

This sequence joins TRBV13 and TRBJ2-7, with 10 bases aligning to TRBD2. Per germline, CDR1 PRHDT and CDR2 FYEKMQ (reference sequence). Trimming removed 2 bases from V and 3 bases from J; junction bases left unmatched: 4. CDR3 length: 15 residues. In nucleotides, the CDR3 is TGTGCCAGCAGCTTAATAGCGGGAGGTCGCTACGAGCAGTACTTC. This codes for CASSLIAGGRYEQYF.

V is TRBV30 and J is TRBJ1-5; possible D gene TRBD1, 6 bases. Germline V gene data show CDR1 as GTSNPN and CDR2 as SVGIG (reference sequence). The CDR3 spans 13 residues. Trimming took off 0 bases at V and 6 bases at J, with 9 bases between the two ends. CDR3 region: CAWSVRGTQPQHF. CDR3 DNA: TGTGCCTGGAGTGTAAGGGGGACTCAGCCCCAGCATTTT.

This chain links TRBV6-5 with TRBJ1-2; D may be TRBD1 (6 bases). The CDR3 contains 15 residues. CDR1 and CDR2 (germline): MNHEY, SVGAGI. V lost 0 bases, J lost 7 bases, and 15 bases lay in between. Here the CDR3 DNA reads TGTGCCAGCAGTTACTCGATGATGGGGGCGGGTGGCTACACCTTC. Protein: CASSYSMMGAGGYTF.

V and J are TRBV29-1 and TRBJ1-5; the match to TRBD1 covers 8 bases. Germline CDR1 SQVTM, CDR2 ANQGSEA. V dropped 4 bases and J dropped 2; count of bases not matched to a gene: 13. The CDR3 is made up of 17 amino acids. DNA of the CDR3: TGCAGCGTTGCATACGGACAGGGACGAGGTGGCAATCAGCCCCAGCATTTT. This codes for CSVAYGQGRGGNQPQHF.

This sequence joins TRBV5-1 and TRBJ2-5; maybe TRBD1 (5 bases). The CDR3 covers 14 residues. Germline CDR1 reads SGHRS; CDR2 reads YFSETQ. V was trimmed by 0 bases and J by 5 bases, leaving 11 bases between them. The CDR3 spells CASSLEGRAETQYF. CDR3 bases: TGCGCCAGCAGCTTGGAAGGCAGGGCGGAGACCCAGTACTTC.

The chain joins TRBV4-2 to TRBJ1-2, with a tentative D call TRBD1 (6 bases). This CDR3 has 15 amino acids. The germline V and J ends were trimmed by 6 bases and 8 bases, with 22 bases remaining between them. Germline CDR1 and CDR2: LGHNA and YNFKEQ. CDR3 DNA: TGTGCCAGCAGTCAAACGGGCAGGGGAACATCCGGCTACACCTTC. It specifies CASSQTGRGTSGYTF.

The J gene is TRBJ2-1, the V gene TRBV27; TRBD1 matches 8 bases. The CDR3 is made up of 13 amino acids. Trimming took 5 bases from V and 14 from J; bases not matched to a gene: 11. Germline CDR1 and CDR2: MNHEY and SMNVEV (reference sequence). CDR3 region: CASSASYPGQEFF. Here the CDR3 DNA reads TGTGCCAGCAGTGCCTCCTACCCGGGACAGGAGTTCTTC.

The chain joins TRBV29-1 to TRBJ2-7; perhaps TRBD1 as D (6 bases). CDR3 length: 14 amino acids. Trimming cost V 4 bases and J 5 bases, with 18 bases left between them. Germline values: CDR1 SQVTM, CDR2 ANQGSEA. The CDR3 DNA reads as TGCAGCGTTGGTCATGGCAGGGGATTCGACGAGCAGTACTTC. Its protein product is CSVGHGRGFDEQYF.

V usage is TRBV10-3 and J usage is TRBJ2-5; 9 positions agree with TRBD1. The CDR3 has 15 amino acids. Per the germline V gene, CDR1 is ENHRY and CDR2 is SYGVKD. After removal of 5 bases from V and 4 bases from J, the junction contained 8 bases not matched to a gene. The CDR3 loop reads CAISSTGGGRETQYF. The CDR3, as DNA: TGTGCCATCAGTTCAACAGGGGGCGGGCGAGAGACCCAGTACTTC.

The chain links TRBV6-5 to TRBJ1-5; D might be TRBD1 (6 bases). V lost 4 bases to trimming and J lost 5 bases, with 12 bases between them. The germline gives CDR1 MNHEY, CDR2 SVGAGI. The CDR3 spans 14 residues. CDR3 sequence reads: CASSFAGVDQPQHF. CDR3 sequence (DNA): TGTGCCAGCAGTTTCGCAGGGGTGGATCAGCCCCAGCATTTT.

The V and J genes are TRBV4-3 and TRBJ1-3; D is possibly TRBD1 (6 bases). This CDR3 has 15 amino acids. From germline, CDR1 is LGHNA and CDR2 YSLEER. Trimming pared 5 bases from V and 0 bases from J, leaving 11 bases between. The CDR3 coding sequence is TGCGCCAGCAGCGAGGGACAAAACTCTGGAAACACCATATATTTT. Amino acid sequence: CASSEGQNSGNTIYF.

This chain joins TRBV7-2 and TRBJ2-7, with D perhaps matching TRBD1 (6 bases). V was clipped by 1 base and J by 0 bases, with 10 bases between them. CDR1 SGHTA and CDR2 FQGNSA come from the germline V gene. The CDR3 is 15 residues long. CDR3 region: CASSLVQGSSYEQYF. The CDR3 bases are TGTGCCAGCAGCTTAGTTCAGGGGAGCTCCTACGAGCAGTACTTC. Drawing the rest from reference TRBV7-2 and TRBJ2-7, the complete variable domain is GAGVSQSPSNKVTEKGKDVELRCDPISGHTALYWYRQSLGQGLEFLIYFQGNSAPDKSGLPSDRFSAERTGGSVSTLTIQRTQQEDSAVYLCASSLVQGSSYEQYFGPGTRLTVT.

The rearrangement links TRBV27 to TRBJ2-5, with no clear D. The J call may be faulty, since TRBJ2-7 better matches the DNA end. The CDR3 has 14 amino acids. From germline, CDR1 is MNHEY and CDR2 SMNVEV (reference sequence). The CDR3 sequence is CASSPLKWSYEQYF. As DNA, the CDR3 is TGTGCCAGCAGTCCCCTCAAGTGGTCCTACGAGCAGTACTTC.

This clone was found a few times. J is TRBJ1-3 and V is TRBV19; 9 bases line up with TRBD1. Germline V lookup: CDR1 LNHDA, CDR2 SQIVND (reference sequence). CDR3 length: 14 amino acids. V lost 4 bases to trimming and J lost 7 bases; unmatched junction nucleotides: 5. CDR3 region: CASSRPGTGNTIYF. CDR3 in DNA: TGTGCCAGTAGTAGACCCGGGACAGGGAACACCATATATTTT. Full variable domain (outside the CDR3, taken from reference TRBV19 and TRBJ1-3): DGGITQSPKYLFRKEGQNVTLSCEQNLNHDAMYWYRQDPGQGLRLIYYSQIVNDFQKGDIAEGYSVSREKKESFPLTVTSAQKNPTAFYLCASSRPGTGNTIYFGEGSWLTVV.

The V call is TRBV7-8, the J call TRBJ2-3, with D possibly TRBD2 on 5 matching bases. Germline V gene lookup returns CDR1 SGHVS and CDR2 FQNEAQ. V lost 0 bases and J lost 0, with 7 bases in between. The CDR3 sequence is 15 residues long. The CDR3 is CASSLASVSTDTQYF. The CDR3 nucleotides are TGTGCCAGCAGCTTAGCTAGCGTTAGCACAGATACGCAGTATTTT. The whole variable domain, filled in from reference TRBV7-8 and TRBJ2-3, reads GAGVSQSPRYKVAKRGQDVALRCDPISGHVSLFWYQQALGQGPEFLTYFQNEAQLDKSGLPSDRFFAERPEGSVSTLKIQRTQQEDSAVYLCASSLASVSTDTQYFGPGTRLTVL.

J is TRBJ1-5 and V is TRBV6-1, with a weak D call TRBD1 (6 bases). Germline loops: CDR1 MNHNS, CDR2 SASEGT. The V and J ends lost 4 bases and 1 base respectively, with 11 bases between them. The CDR3 extends over 15 amino acids. As DNA, the CDR3 is TGTGCCAGCAGTGTGGGGGGGCTCAGCAATCAGCCCCAGCATTTT. It codes for CASSVGGLSNQPQHF.

CDR3 nucleotide sequence: TGCGCCAGCAGTTCAGGGGTGGAAGGGACCCAGTACTTC. It encodes CASSSGVEGTQYF. The chain uses TRBV10-1 and TRBJ2-5; D is perhaps TRBD1 (6 bases). Looked up from germline, CDR1 is WNHNN and CDR2 is SYGVQD (reference sequence). V was pared by 5 bases and J by 7 bases, with 14 bases between. CDR3 length equals 13 residues.

The rearrangement links TRBV4-1 to TRBJ2-1; a weak D match, TRBD2 (6 bases). This CDR3 spans 16 amino acids. CDR1 is MGHRA, CDR2 YSYEKL, per germline. Trimming cost V 2 bases and J 6 bases, with 17 bases left between them. CDR3 DNA: TGCGCCAGCAGCCAAAAGGCCGGAGGGTGGGCCAATGAGCAGTTCTTC. Translating gives CASSQKAGGWANEQFF.

The V and J genes are TRBV6-6 and TRBJ1-4; no reliable D call. CDR1 is MNHNY, CDR2 SVGAGI, per germline (reference sequence). V dropped 7 bases and J dropped 0 bases, with 12 bases sitting between them. The CDR3 runs 15 residues. CDR3 in DNA: TGTGCCAGCACCCTAGAGGGTGCAACTAATGAAAAACTGTTTTTT. As protein: CASTLEGATNEKLFF.

The chain combines TRBV4-2 with TRBJ1-4; 8 bases agree with TRBD1. Germline V gene sequence: CDR1 LGHNA, CDR2 YNFKEQ. V lost 1 base and J lost 3; bases outside the gene matches: 1. There are 15 residues in the CDR3. The CDR3 DNA sequence: TGTGCCAGCAGCCAAGCGGGACAGGCTAATGAAAAACTGTTTTTT. It codes for CASSQAGQANEKLFF.

The CDR3 is CASSEFRGVGEKLFF. In nucleotides, the CDR3 is TGTGCCAGCAGTGAGTTCAGGGGTGTCGGCGAAAAACTGTTTTTT. The chain links TRBV2 to TRBJ1-4; tentative D call: TRBD1 (6 bases). V lost 3 bases and J 8 bases, leaving 16 bases between the germline ends. This CDR3 comprises 15 residues. CDR1 and CDR2 from the germline V gene are SNHLY and FYNNEI.